This T cell receptor (beta chain) was sequenced for a study of breast tumors, draining lymph nodes, adjacent tissues. General study findings and limits: Tumor repertoires ranked between lymph nodes and nontumor tissue in diversity, with V and J gene preferences. Compared with basal-like, luminal-like tumors shared significantly more repertoire with nontumor tissue.

Breast cancer patients provided tissue from their axillary draining lymph nodes. Via MiXCR, TCRdb re-called the multiplex PCR reads, giving one row per CDR3 protein. Of around 140,000 distinct CDR3 sequences listed, approximately 20% are singletons. This clonotype showed up many times. Its specificity is unknown. Per germline, CDR1 MNHNS and CDR2 SASEGT. V lost 6 bases to trimming and J lost 9 bases, with 18 bases between them. The CDR3 loop spans 13 amino acids. The sequencing input was axillary lymph node tissue. This chain uses TRBV6-1 with TRBJ2-7, with D perhaps TRBD1 or TRBD2 (6 bases each). The TCR originated in a female donor with breast cancer. Some clones in this sample may be carry-over from other donors' samples. The CDR3 DNA sequence: TGTGCCAGCAGCCAAGGGGGGATACGGGGGCAGTACTTC. Protein product: CASSQGGIRGQYF.